This T cell receptor beta chain was observed in a study of CD8+ T cells in alopecia areata. Study conclusions and caveats: Among the cells sequenced in scalp samples are also the resident alphabeta T cells of normal skin.

Germline V gene lookup returns CDR1 SEHNR and CDR2 FQNEAQ (reference sequence). J lost 4 bases, V lost 3 bases, and 1 base had no gene match. The length of the CDR3 is 14 residues. In the case of this clone: The antigen is undetermined.

The authors extracted RNA and reverse transcribed it into cDNA as the sequencing template. Method: immunoSEQ multiplex PCR; TCRdb's copy keeps in-frame clones and lacks some. In the table there are roughly 110,000 clones, roughly 50% of which are singletons. This sample's treatment: oral pan-JAK inhibitor, 5-10 mg twice daily. The TCR was taken from a human donor with alopecia areata. The gene calls are TRBV7-9 and TRBJ1-5; 9 bases are a match to TRBD1. Specimen: CD8+ T cells sorted from blood, collected at week 24, from a patient treated with tofacitinib. The CDR3 is CASSFGTGNQPQHF. CDR3 coding DNA: TGTGCCAGCAGCTTCGGGACAGGGAATCAGCCCCAGCATTTT.